Below, 3 T cell receptor beta chains from the same sample are listed, as sequenced in a study of T-cell memory formation after mild COVID-19. MiXCR was run by TCRdb on the 5' RACE reads, yielding one entry per CDR3 protein. The sample consists of about 410,000 distinct CDR3 sequences, less than 25% of them appearing once. The sample taken for sequencing was PBMCs or a T cell subset sorted from them (not recorded which). Source of these receptors: an adult woman who had mild COVID-19 (a few samples of this study predate the infection). Cell type and time point are not known.

The gene calls are TRBV5-4 and TRBJ2-5, with 9 nucleotides matching TRBD2. CDR3 length: 15 amino acids. CDR1 is SGHNT, CDR2 YYREEE, per germline (reference sequence). V lost 4 bases to trimming and J lost 1 base; unmatched junction nucleotides: 5. CDR3 DNA sequence: TGTGCCAGCAGCGCGACTAGCGGAAGCCAAGAGACCCAGTACTTC. Protein sequence: CASSATSGSQETQYF.

The chain recombines TRBV7-9 with TRBJ2-3; the D is unclear. V was trimmed by 5 bases and J by 1 base, leaving 10 bases between them. Germline loops: CDR1 SEHNR, CDR2 FQNEAQ (reference sequence). The CDR3 sequence is 14 residues long. DNA for the CDR3: TGTGCCAGCAGCCCCTGGGAAGGCACAGATACGCAGTATTTT. Translated, it gives CASSPWEGTDTQYF.

This clonotype was seen a few times. The chain has TRBV29-1 and TRBJ2-1, with TRBD2 as a possible D gene (6 bases). Germline V lookup: CDR1 SQVTM, CDR2 ANQGSEA. Trimming cost V 1 base and J 6 bases, with 13 bases left between them. The CDR3 has 14 amino acids. This chain's CDR3 is CSVEGLALFNEQFF. DNA for the CDR3: TGCAGCGTTGAAGGGCTAGCGTTGTTCAATGAGCAGTTCTTC.